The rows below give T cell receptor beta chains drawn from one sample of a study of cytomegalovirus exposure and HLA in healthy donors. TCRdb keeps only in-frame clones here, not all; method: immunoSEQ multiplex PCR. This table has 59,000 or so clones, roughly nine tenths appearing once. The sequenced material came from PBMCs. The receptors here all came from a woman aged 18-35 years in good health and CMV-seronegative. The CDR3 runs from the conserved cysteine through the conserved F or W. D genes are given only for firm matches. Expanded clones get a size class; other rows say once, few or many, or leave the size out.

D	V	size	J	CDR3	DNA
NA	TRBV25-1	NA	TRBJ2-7	CASSQDAGIHEQYF	TGTGCCAGCTCACAAGACGCAGGGATCCACGAGCAGTACTTC
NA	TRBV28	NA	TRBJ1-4	CASSLWRLSPGASNEKLFF	TGTGCCAGCAGTTTATGGCGTTTATCCCCAGGGGCATCTAATGAAAAACTGTTTTTT
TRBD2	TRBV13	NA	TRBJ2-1	CASSLIAGYNEQFF	TGTGCCAGCAGCTTAATAGCGGGGTACAATGAGCAGTTCTTC
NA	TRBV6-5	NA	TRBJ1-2	CASSYSGGSGYGYTF	TGTGCCAGCAGTTACTCTGGGGGGTCGGGCTATGGCTACACCTTC
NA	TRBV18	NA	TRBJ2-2	CASSPSSGGLTGELFF	TGTGCCAGCTCACCATCAAGTGGGGGCTTGACCGGGGAGCTGTTTTTT
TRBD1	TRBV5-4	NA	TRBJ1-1	CASSWTGVTEAFF	TGTGCCAGCAGCTGGACAGGGGTGACTGAAGCTTTCTTT
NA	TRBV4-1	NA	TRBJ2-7	CASSQDYYYEQYF	TGCGCCAGCAGCCAAGACTACTACTACGAGCAGTACTTC
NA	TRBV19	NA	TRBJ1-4	CASSRLGRNEKLFF	TGTGCCAGTAGTCGCCTGGGGCGAAATGAAAAACTGTTTTTT
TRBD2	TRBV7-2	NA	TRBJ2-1	CASSLDRGRTHEQFF	TGTGCCAGCAGCTTAGACCGCGGGAGGACCCATGAGCAGTTCTTC
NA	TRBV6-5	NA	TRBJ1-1	CASSPWGGGNTEAFF	TGTGCCAGCAGTCCCTGGGGGGGAGGAAACACTGAAGCTTTCTTT
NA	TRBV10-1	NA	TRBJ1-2	CASSAGRNYGYTF	TGCGCCAGCTCGGCGGGGCGTAACTATGGCTACACCTTC
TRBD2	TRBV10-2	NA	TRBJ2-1	CASAGLPNNEQFF	TGCGCCAGCGCGGGACTACCCAACAATGAGCAGTTCTTC
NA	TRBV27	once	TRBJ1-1	CASRWGGAQGTEAFF	TGTGCCAGTCGTTGGGGGGGGGCCCAGGGCACTGAAGCTTTCTTT
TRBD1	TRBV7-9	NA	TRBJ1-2	CAAGGQGDRGKGYTF	TGTGCCGCAGGAGGACAGGGGGACAGGGGTAAAGGCTACACCTTC
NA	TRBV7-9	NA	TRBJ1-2	CASSSVLVLTYGYTF	TGTGCCAGCAGCTCCGTGTTAGTATTAACGTATGGCTACACCTTC
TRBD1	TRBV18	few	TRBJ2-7	CASSPWDSSYEQYF	TGTGCCAGCTCACCCTGGGACAGCTCCTACGAGCAGTACTTC
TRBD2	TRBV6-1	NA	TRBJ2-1	CASSSGTSGSYEQFF	TGTGCCAGCAGTTCAGGGACTAGCGGGAGCTATGAGCAGTTCTTC
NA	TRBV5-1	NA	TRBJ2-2	CASSLTGDRGGTGELFF	TGCGCCAGCAGCTTGACGGGGGACCGGGGCGGCACCGGGGAGCTGTTTTTT
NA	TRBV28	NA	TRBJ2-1	CASSPQQGPPYNEQFF	TGTGCCAGCAGTCCACAACAGGGCCCCCCTTACAATGAGCAGTTCTTC
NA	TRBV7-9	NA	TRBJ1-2	CASSRSDRSSWGYTF	TGTGCCAGCAGCCGATCAGACAGGTCTAGTTGGGGCTACACCTTC
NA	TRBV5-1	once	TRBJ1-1	CASSLVGGEVNTEAFF	TGCGCCAGCAGCTTGGTTGGGGGCGAGGTGAACACTGAAGCTTTCTTT
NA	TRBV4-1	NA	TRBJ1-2	CASSPTGQSYYGYTF	TGCGCCAGCAGCCCCACCGGACAGTCCTACTATGGCTACACCTTC
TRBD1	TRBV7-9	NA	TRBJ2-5	CASSLGDRGRLETQYF	TGTGCCAGCAGCTTAGGGGACAGGGGGCGCCTCGAGACCCAGTACTTC
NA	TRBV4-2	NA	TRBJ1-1	CASSQVKTVTEAFF	TGTGCCAGCAGCCAAGTTAAAACAGTCACTGAAGCTTTCTTT
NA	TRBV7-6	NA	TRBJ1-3	CASSFTGNTIYF	TGTGCCAGCAGCTTTACTGGAAACACCATATATTTT
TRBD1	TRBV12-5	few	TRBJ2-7	CASGHKQGAGIAYEQYF	TGTGCTAGCGGTCATAAACAGGGGGCCGGAATAGCCTACGAGCAGTACTTC